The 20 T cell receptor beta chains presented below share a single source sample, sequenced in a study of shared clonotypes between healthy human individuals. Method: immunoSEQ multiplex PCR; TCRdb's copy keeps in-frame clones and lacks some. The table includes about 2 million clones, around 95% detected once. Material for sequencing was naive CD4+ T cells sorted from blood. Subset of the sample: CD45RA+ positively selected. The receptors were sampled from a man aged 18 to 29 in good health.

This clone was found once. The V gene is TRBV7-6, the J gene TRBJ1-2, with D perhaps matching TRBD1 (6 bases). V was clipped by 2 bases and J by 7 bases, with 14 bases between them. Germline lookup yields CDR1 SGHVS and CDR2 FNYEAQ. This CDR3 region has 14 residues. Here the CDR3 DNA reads TGTGCCAGCAGCTTATCCCTGACGGGGGCTGGCTACACCTTC. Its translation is CASSLSLTGAGYTF.

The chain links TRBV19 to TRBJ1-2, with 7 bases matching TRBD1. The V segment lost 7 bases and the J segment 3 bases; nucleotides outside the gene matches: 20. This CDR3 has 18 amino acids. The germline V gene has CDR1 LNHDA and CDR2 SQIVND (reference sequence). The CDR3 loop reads CASNSGRQGRYLDYGYTF. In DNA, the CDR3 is TGTGCCAGTAACTCTGGACGACAGGGCCGGTATCTTGACTATGGCTACACCTTC.

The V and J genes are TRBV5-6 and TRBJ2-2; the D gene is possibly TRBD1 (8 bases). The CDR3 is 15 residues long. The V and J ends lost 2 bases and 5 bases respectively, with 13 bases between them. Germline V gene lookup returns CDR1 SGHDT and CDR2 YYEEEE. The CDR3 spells CASSFGQGLTGELFF. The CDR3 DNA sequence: TGTGCCAGCAGCTTCGGACAGGGACTAACCGGGGAGCTGTTTTTT.

The CDR3: CASSGPERGGLRAGELFF. The CDR3 region has the DNA TGTGCCAGCAGTGGGCCGGAGCGGGGGGGCCTCCGGGCCGGGGAGCTGTTTTTT. This chain joins TRBV25-1 and TRBJ2-2; 10 nucleotides line up with TRBD2. This CDR3 has 18 amino acids. Germline V gives CDR1 MGHDK, CDR2 SYGVNS. J gave up 6 bases and V 4 bases, and 14 bases lay outside the gene matches.

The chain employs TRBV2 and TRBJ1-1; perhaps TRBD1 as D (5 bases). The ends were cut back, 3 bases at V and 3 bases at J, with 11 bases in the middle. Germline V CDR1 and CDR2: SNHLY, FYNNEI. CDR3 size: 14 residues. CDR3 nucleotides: TGTGCCAGCAGTGAGACCAGGGCGGACACTGAAGCTTTCTTT. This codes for CASSETRADTEAFF.

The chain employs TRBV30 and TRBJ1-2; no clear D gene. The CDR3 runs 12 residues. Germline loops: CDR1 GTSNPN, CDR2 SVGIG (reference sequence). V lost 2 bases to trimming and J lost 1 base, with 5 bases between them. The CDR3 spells CAWSRDNYGYTF. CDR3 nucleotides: TGTGCCTGGAGTAGGGATAACTATGGCTACACCTTC.

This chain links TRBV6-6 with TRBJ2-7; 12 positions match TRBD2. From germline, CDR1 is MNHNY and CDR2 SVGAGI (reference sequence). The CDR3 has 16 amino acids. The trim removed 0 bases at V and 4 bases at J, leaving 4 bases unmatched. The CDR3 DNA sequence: TGTGCCAGCAGTTACTCGATGACTAGCGGGGGATACGAGCAGTACTTC. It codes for CASSYSMTSGGYEQYF.

The chain's CDR3 is CASKLWDGATNEKLFF. The CDR3 nucleotides read TGTGCCAGCAAATTATGGGACGGCGCAACTAATGAAAAACTGTTTTTT. V and J are TRBV2 and TRBJ1-4, with a possible D match to TRBD1 (5 bases). V was trimmed by 7 bases and J by 0 bases, leaving 15 bases between them. Germline V lookup: CDR1 SNHLY, CDR2 FYNNEI. This CDR3 spans 16 amino acids.

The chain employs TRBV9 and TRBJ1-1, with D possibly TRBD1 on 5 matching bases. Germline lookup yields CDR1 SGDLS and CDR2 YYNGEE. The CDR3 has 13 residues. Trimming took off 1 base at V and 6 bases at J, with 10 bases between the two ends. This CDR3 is CASSVFQGSEAFF. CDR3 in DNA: TGTGCCAGCAGCGTATTCCAGGGCTCTGAAGCTTTCTTT.

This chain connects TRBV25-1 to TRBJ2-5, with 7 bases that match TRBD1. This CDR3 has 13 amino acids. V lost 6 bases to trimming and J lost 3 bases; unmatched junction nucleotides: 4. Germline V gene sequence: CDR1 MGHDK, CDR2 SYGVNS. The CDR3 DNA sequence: TGTGCCAGCAGACCTCAGGGGGAAGAGACCCAGTACTTC. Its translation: CASRPQGEETQYF.

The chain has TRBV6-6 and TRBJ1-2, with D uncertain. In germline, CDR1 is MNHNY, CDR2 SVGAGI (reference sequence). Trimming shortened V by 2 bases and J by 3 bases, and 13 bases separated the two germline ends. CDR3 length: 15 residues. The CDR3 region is CASSYIGSVDYGYTF. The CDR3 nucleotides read TGTGCCAGCAGTTACATAGGGTCAGTGGACTATGGCTACACCTTC.

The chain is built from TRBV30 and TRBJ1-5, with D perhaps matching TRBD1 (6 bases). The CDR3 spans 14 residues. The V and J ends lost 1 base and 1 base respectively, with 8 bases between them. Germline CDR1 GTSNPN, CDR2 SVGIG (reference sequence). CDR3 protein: CAWSATGSNQPQHF. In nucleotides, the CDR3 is TGTGCCTGGAGTGCCACAGGGAGCAATCAGCCCCAGCATTTT.

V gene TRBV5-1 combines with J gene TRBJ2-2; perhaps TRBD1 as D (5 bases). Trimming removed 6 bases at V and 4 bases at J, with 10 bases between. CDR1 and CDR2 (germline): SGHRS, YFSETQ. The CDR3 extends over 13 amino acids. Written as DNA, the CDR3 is TGCGCCAGCAAAAAGGACACCACCGGGGAGCTGTTTTTT. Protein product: CASKKDTTGELFF.

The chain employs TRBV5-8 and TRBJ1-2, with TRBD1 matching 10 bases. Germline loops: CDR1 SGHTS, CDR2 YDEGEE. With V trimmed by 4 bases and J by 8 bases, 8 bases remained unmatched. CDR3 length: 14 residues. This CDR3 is CASSRPGQGLGYTF. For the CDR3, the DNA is TGTGCCAGCAGCAGGCCGGGACAGGGGCTCGGCTACACCTTC.

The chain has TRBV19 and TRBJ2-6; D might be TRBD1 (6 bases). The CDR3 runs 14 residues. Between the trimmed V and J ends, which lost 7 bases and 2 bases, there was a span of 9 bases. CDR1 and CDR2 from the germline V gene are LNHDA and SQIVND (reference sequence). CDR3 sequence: CASMRTAGANVLTF. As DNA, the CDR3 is TGTGCCAGTATGAGGACAGCTGGGGCCAACGTCCTGACTTTC.

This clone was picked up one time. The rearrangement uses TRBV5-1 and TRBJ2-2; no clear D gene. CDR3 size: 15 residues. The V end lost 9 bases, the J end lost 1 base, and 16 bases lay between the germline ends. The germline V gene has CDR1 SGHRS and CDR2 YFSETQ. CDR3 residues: CANWVRAENTGELFF. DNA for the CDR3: TGCGCCAACTGGGTAAGGGCCGAGAACACCGGGGAGCTGTTTTTT.

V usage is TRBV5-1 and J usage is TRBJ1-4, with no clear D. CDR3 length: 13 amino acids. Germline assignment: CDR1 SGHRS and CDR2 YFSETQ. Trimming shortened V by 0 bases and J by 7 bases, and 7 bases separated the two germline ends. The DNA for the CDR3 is TGCGCCAGCAGCTTGGATACCGGTGAAAAACTGTTTTTT. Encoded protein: CASSLDTGEKLFF.

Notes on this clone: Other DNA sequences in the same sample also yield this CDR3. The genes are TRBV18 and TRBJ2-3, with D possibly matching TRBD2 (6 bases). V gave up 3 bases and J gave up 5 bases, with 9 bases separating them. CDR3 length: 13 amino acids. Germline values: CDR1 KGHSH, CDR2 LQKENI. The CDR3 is CASSPRGGDTQYF. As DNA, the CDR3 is TGTGCCAGCTCACCTAGGGGAGGAGATACGCAGTATTTT.

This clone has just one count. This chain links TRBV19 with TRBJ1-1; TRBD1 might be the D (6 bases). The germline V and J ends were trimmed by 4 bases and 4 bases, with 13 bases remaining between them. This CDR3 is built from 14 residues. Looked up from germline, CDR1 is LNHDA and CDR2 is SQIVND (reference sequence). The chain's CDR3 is CASSKSGAGTEAFF. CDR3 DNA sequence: TGTGCCAGTAGTAAGTCAGGGGCGGGCACTGAAGCTTTCTTT.

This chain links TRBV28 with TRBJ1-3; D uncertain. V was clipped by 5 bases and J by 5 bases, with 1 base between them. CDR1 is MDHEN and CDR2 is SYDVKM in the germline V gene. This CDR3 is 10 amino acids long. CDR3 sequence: CASSRNTIYF. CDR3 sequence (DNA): TGTGCCAGCAGTCGAAACACCATATATTTT.